This T cell receptor beta chain was found in a study of Graves' ophthalmopathy and Graves' hyperthyroidism. PBMCs came from 7.5 to 10 ml of fresh peripheral blood. V was pared by 7 bases and J by 1 base, with 7 bases of the junction left unmatched. The CDR3 sequence is 15 residues long. CDR1 LNHDA and CDR2 SQIVND come from the germline V gene (reference sequence). Worth noting for this clonotype: The antigen is unknown.

Regarding the study as a whole: Ophthalmopathy progression was predicted by the model at roughly 69% sensitivity and about 79% specificity. With over 85% sensitivity and 81.08% specificity, a 13-signature model separated ophthalmopathy from stable hyperthyroidism. Blood contained most expanded thyroid clonotypes exceeding 0.001 frequency.

Using RNA transcripts, the TCR beta CDR3 regions were amplified. An initial RT-PCR round employing HTBI primers preceded a second-round multiplex PCR. In TCRdb, the multiplex PCR reads were re-called with MiXCR into one record per CDR3 protein. In the table there are more than 45,000 distinct CDR3 sequences, under 55% of which are singletons. The sequenced sample consisted of peripheral blood. This chain links TRBV19 with TRBJ2-1, with 7 bases aligning to TRBD2. The sequence was collected from an adult man with Graves' ophthalmopathy. CDR3 in DNA: TGTGCCAGTAATTTACAAGCGGGATCCTACAATGAGCAGTTCTTC. Residues: CASNLQAGSYNEQFF.